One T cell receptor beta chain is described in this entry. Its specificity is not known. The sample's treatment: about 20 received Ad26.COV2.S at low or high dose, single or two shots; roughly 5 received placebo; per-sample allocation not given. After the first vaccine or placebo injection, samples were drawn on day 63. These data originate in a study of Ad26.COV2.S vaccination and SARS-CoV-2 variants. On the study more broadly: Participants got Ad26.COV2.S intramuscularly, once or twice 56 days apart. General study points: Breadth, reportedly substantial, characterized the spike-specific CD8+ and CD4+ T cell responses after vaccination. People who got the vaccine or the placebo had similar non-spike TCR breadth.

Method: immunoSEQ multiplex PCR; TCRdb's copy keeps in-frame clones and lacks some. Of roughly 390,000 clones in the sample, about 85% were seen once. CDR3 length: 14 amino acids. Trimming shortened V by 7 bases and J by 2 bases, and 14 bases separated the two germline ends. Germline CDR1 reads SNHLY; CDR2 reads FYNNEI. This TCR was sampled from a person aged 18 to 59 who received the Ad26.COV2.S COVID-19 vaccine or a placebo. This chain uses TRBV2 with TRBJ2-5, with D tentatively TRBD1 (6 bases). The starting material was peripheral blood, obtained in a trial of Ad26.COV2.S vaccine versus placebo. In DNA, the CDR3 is TGTGCCAGCAACAGATTAGGGACACAAGAGACCCAGTACTTC. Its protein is CASNRLGTQETQYF.